These 20 T cell receptor beta chains came from one sample sequenced in a study of blood T cells in healthy people across ages. Alongside a J-beta primer mix, a sample-barcoded 5' primer served in a second PCR lasting about 7 to 12 cycles. TCRdb passed the 5' RACE reads through MiXCR, listing each CDR3 protein once. Of more than 1.4 million distinct CDR3 sequences in the sample, roughly 40% were seen once. The sample consisted of blood. These TCRs come from a woman aged 18 to 35 in good health.

The V gene is TRBV11-1, the J gene TRBJ2-1; 7 bases line up with TRBD2. The CDR3 totals 17 residues. From germline, CDR1 is SGHAT and CDR2 FQDESV (reference sequence). The trim removed 4 bases at V and 1 base at J, leaving 10 bases unmatched. This chain's CDR3 is CASSSAPGGPSYNEQFF. For the CDR3, the DNA is TGTGCCAGCAGCTCAGCCCCGGGAGGCCCGTCCTACAATGAGCAGTTCTTC. Variable domain in full (rest from reference TRBV11-1 and TRBJ2-1): EAEVAQSPRYKITEKSQAVAFWCDPISGHATLYWYRQILGQGPELLVQFQDESVVDDSQLPKDRFSAERLKGVDSTLKIQPAELGDSAMYLCASSSAPGGPSYNEQFFGPGTRLTVL.

The CDR3 DNA sequence: TGTGCCAGCAGCCAGGCTCTAGGTGAGCAGTTCTTC. Translated, it gives CASSQALGEQFF. The chain joins TRBV11-3 to TRBJ2-1, with no clear D. Looked up from germline, CDR1 is SGHNT and CDR2 is YENEEA. Trimming left V 5 bases short and J 9 bases short, with 11 bases between. The CDR3 runs 12 residues.

This rearrangement joins TRBV3-1 to TRBJ2-5; D might be TRBD1 or TRBD2, each matching 7 bases. In germline, CDR1 is LGHDT, CDR2 YNNKEL (reference sequence). The CDR3 totals 15 residues. V dropped 7 bases and J dropped 2 bases, with 17 bases sitting between them. This CDR3 reads CASNYRQGLQETQYF. The CDR3 bases are TGTGCCAGCAACTACCGACAGGGACTACAAGAGACCCAGTACTTC.

This clonotype was picked up a small number of times. The chain links TRBV20-1 to TRBJ1-2, with a weak D call TRBD1 (5 bases). Germline CDR1 reads DFQATT; CDR2 reads SNEGSKA (reference sequence). The CDR3 consists of 14 residues. Trimming took 3 bases from V and 6 from J, leaving 17 bases between them. The CDR3 DNA reads as TGCAGTGCTAGGGGGAGGGGCCAAGGGGATGGCTACACCTTC. This sequence encodes CSARGRGQGDGYTF.

V is TRBV2 and J is TRBJ1-6; D possibly corresponds to TRBD1 (6 bases). The CDR3 extends over 17 amino acids. Trimming pared 3 bases from V and 11 bases from J, leaving 23 bases between. Germline CDR1 SNHLY, CDR2 FYNNEI. This CDR3 is CASSEPRRTELRAPLHF. CDR3 in DNA: TGTGCCAGCAGTGAGCCTCGACGGACAGAACTTCGGGCACCCCTCCACTTT.

This clonotype was observed once. V gene TRBV10-1 combines with J gene TRBJ1-2, with unresolved D. The CDR3 runs to 12 residues. V was pared by 3 bases and J by 9 bases, with 11 bases between. Germline values: CDR1 WNHNN, CDR2 SYGVQD (reference sequence). The CDR3 nucleotides are TGCGCCAGCAGTGAACGGTCCGGCCGCTACACCTTC. It yields the protein CASSERSGRYTF.

In DNA, the CDR3 is TGTGCCACCAGTGATTTATGGGGGAGGGCCCTCGTTAATGAGCAGTTCTTC. This encodes CATSDLWGRALVNEQFF. The V and J genes are TRBV24-1 and TRBJ2-1; 7 bases align to TRBD2. Trimming cost V 1 base and J 7 bases; bases outside gene matches: 12. Germline CDR1 reads KGHDR; CDR2 reads SFDVKD. The CDR3 runs 17 residues.

V gene TRBV9 combines with J gene TRBJ2-7; TRBD2 is a possible D gene (5 bases). Germline V CDR1 and CDR2: SGDLS, YYNGEE. The CDR3 has 14 amino acids. Trimming shortened V by 2 bases and J by 4 bases, and 13 bases separated the two germline ends. The CDR3 region has the DNA TGTGCCAGCAGCGTTGGCGGGCCTGGGTACGAGCAGTACTTC. Translated, it gives CASSVGGPGYEQYF.

This clonotype was counted a single time. The chain has TRBV3-1 and TRBJ1-1; D is possibly TRBD1 (5 bases). The germline V gene encodes CDR1 LGHDT and CDR2 YNNKEL (reference sequence). With 4 bases removed from V and 6 bases from J, the gap between germline ends came to 18 bases. This CDR3 region has 15 residues. Here the CDR3 DNA reads TGTGCCAGCAGCCCGAGGGGTGGGACCAACGCTGAAGCTTTCTTT. Its translation: CASSPRGGTNAEAFF.

This chain links TRBV7-6 with TRBJ2-3, with 9 bases matching TRBD1. The germline V gene encodes CDR1 SGHVS and CDR2 FNYEAQ. The CDR3 is made up of 15 amino acids. Trimming cost V 5 bases and J 7 bases; bases outside gene matches: 10. The CDR3 DNA follows: TGTGCCAGCAGCGCCGGGACAGGGTTTTCTCATACGCAGTATTTT. Translated, it gives CASSAGTGFSHTQYF.

This clonotype turned up a few times. The chain uses TRBV6-4 and TRBJ2-1; D is possibly TRBD2 (6 bases). Deletions cut 0 bases from V and 8 bases from J, with 8 bases between. The CDR3 loop spans 13 amino acids. Germline V lookup: CDR1 MRHNA, CDR2 SNTAGT. In DNA form, the CDR3 reads TGTGCCAGCAGTGACTCCGAGCGGGATGAGCAGTTCTTC. Protein sequence: CASSDSERDEQFF.

This clonotype was seen more than once but under ten times. The rearrangement links TRBV6-1 to TRBJ1-6; 10 bases match TRBD1. V lost 6 bases and J lost 8; bases outside the gene matches: 13. The CDR3 is 17 amino acids. The germline CDR1 and CDR2 sequences are MNHNS and SASEGT. The CDR3 protein is CASRGQGMLLSDSPLHF. The CDR3 region has the DNA TGTGCCAGCAGGGGACAGGGGATGCTGCTCAGTGATTCACCCCTCCACTTT.

This clonotype appeared many times. The rearrangement uses TRBV11-2 and TRBJ2-3; D is ambiguous. This CDR3 spans 12 amino acids. Trimming shortened V by 5 bases and J by 6 bases, and 9 bases separated the two germline ends. The germline gives CDR1 SGHAT, CDR2 FQNNGV. CDR3 in DNA: TGTGCCAGCAGCCCTCCCCCGGATACGCAGTATTTT. Protein: CASSPPPDTQYF.

Only a few counts were recorded for this clonotype. This rearrangement joins TRBV20-1 to TRBJ1-2; no clear D. The CDR3 runs to 13 residues. Trimming left V 0 bases short and J 8 bases short, with 13 bases between. Germline V lookup: CDR1 DFQATT, CDR2 SNEGSKA (reference sequence). The CDR3: CSARDRVMEGYTF. The CDR3 nucleotides are TGCAGTGCTAGAGATAGGGTGATGGAGGGCTACACCTTC.

The chain couples TRBV20-1 to TRBJ2-1, with D possibly being TRBD2 (5 bases). Looked up from germline, CDR1 is DFQATT and CDR2 is SNEGSKA (reference sequence). Between the trimmed V and J ends, which lost 8 bases and 5 bases, there was a span of 7 bases. The CDR3 is 10 amino acids. In DNA form, the CDR3 reads TGCAGTCTAGCAAACAATGAGCAGTTCTTC. Protein: CSLANNEQFF.

The rearrangement links TRBV20-1 to TRBJ1-2; 7 bases align to TRBD1. The CDR3 is made up of 14 amino acids. The V gene's germline CDR1 is DFQATT and CDR2 SNEGSKA (reference sequence). J was trimmed by 4 bases and V by 6 bases; bases with no gene match: 11. The CDR3 DNA reads TGCAGTGCCCCCTCAGGGGGTTCCGGCTATGGCTACACCTTC. Its translation: CSAPSGGSGYGYTF.

CDR3 DNA sequence: TGTGCCAGCAGCGTAGGGTTCCGGACAGACACCTATGGCTACACCTTC. Translated, it gives CASSVGFRTDTYGYTF. V is TRBV9 and J is TRBJ1-2; D is possibly TRBD1 (6 bases). Between the trimmed V and J ends, which lost 0 bases and 4 bases, there was a span of 16 bases. The CDR3 extends over 16 amino acids. The germline V gene has CDR1 SGDLS and CDR2 YYNGEE.

The J gene is TRBJ2-2, the V gene TRBV4-2, with 9 bases identical to TRBD2. The CDR3 spans 16 residues. V was clipped by 3 bases and J by 1 base; unmatched bases: 3. Germline CDR1 is LGHNA and CDR2 is YNFKEQ. CDR3 sequence (DNA): TGTGCCAGCAGCCAGAGCGGGGGGCAGAACACCGGGGAGCTGTTTTTT. Amino acids: CASSQSGGQNTGELFF.

The J gene is TRBJ2-5, the V gene TRBV20-1, with 11 bases identical to TRBD2. Trimming took 6 bases from V and 3 from J; bases not matched to a gene: 9. Germline CDR1 is DFQATT and CDR2 is SNEGSKA (reference sequence). This CDR3 has 15 amino acids. The CDR3 reads CSARLAGSSKETQYF. The CDR3 nucleotides are TGCAGTGCCAGACTAGCGGGGAGCTCCAAAGAGACCCAGTACTTC.

V and J are TRBV7-2 and TRBJ2-7; the match to TRBD2 covers 8 bases. Looked up from germline, CDR1 is SGHTA and CDR2 is FQGNSA. V lost 1 base, J lost 3 bases, and 5 bases stayed unmatched. The CDR3 sequence is 15 residues long. As DNA, the CDR3 is TGTGCCAGCAGCTTAGAAACTAGCGGTTACTACGAGCAGTACTTC. It is translated as CASSLETSGYYEQYF.